This T cell receptor beta chain was identified during a study of T cell repertoires in cytomegalovirus infection. Study-wide context: An indication of both CMV infection and matching HLA type came from public TCR beta signatures.

This clonotype was observed at least ten times. Its antigen is unknown. TCRdb re-called the reads through MiXCR, storing one row per CDR3 protein. The sample has under 500,000 distinct CDR3 sequences, under 45% seen once. This clonotype was sampled from a human donor in good health (CMV status not recorded). Some clones in this sample may be carry-over from other donors' samples. This specimen consisted of cultured PBMCs, obtained from culture after CMV antigen stimulation.

The CDR3 loop reads CASSLISQPTQYF. As DNA, the CDR3 is TGTGCCAGCAGCTTAATATCCCAGCCGACGCAGTATTTT. This rearrangement joins TRBV7-2 to TRBJ2-3, with no clear D. Germline assignment: CDR1 SGHTA and CDR2 FQGNSA. The ends were cut back, 2 bases at V and 9 bases at J, with 12 bases in the middle. There are 13 residues in the CDR3.